This TCR beta chain came from a study of OX40 agonist ivuxolimab in advanced cancers. Study background: The study treated patients with ivuxolimab, an agonistic anti-OX40 (CD134) antibody. Those treated in dose escalation had hepatocellular carcinoma, melanoma, renal cell cancer or head and neck cancer. Study-level findings and limits: Not determined was the antigen specificity of the expanded peripheral T cells.

The CDR3 totals 11 residues. Germline-derived CDR1 and CDR2 are SQVTM and ANQGSEA. The V end was cut by 7 bases, the J end by 12 bases, with 16 bases between. The investigators sampled blood at baseline, at cycle 4 day 1, and at cycle 7 day 1. The assay was immunoSEQ multiplex PCR, and TCRdb's table has in-frame clones only and misses some. The sample holds 65,000 to 85,000 clones, 92% seen once. In the case of this clone: Its antigen remains unknown.

Sequencing was performed on CD4+ or CD8+ T cells sorted from blood, taken in a trial of the OX40 agonist ivuxolimab. The chain links TRBV29-1 to TRBJ2-1; D remains unclear. This TCR was recovered from an adult with an advanced solid tumor such as melanoma, head and neck, liver or kidney cancer. CDR3 sequence: CSAGPGGGQFF. The DNA of the CDR3 is TGCAGCGCCGGACCGGGTGGTGGGCAGTTCTTC.